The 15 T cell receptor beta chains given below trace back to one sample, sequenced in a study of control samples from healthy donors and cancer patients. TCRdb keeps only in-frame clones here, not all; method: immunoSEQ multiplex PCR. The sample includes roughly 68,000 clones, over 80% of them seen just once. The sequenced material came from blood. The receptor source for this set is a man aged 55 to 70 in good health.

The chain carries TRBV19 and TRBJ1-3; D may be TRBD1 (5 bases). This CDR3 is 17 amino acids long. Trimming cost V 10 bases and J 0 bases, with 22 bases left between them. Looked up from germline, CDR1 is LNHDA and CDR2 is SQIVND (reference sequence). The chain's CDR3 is CATSTDNLRFSGNTIYF. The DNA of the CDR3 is TGTGCCACCTCGACAGATAACCTCAGATTCTCTGGAAACACCATATATTTT.

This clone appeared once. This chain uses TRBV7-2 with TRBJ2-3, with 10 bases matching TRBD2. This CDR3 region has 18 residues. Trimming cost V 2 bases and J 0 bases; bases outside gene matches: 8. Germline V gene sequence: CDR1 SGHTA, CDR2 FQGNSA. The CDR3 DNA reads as TGTGCCAGCAGCTTAACAGCTAGCGGGAGTGGCAGCACAGATACGCAGTATTTT. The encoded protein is CASSLTASGSGSTDTQYF. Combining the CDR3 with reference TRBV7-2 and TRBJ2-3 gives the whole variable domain GAGVSQSPSNKVTEKGKDVELRCDPISGHTALYWYRQSLGQGLEFLIYFQGNSAPDKSGLPSDRFSAERTGGSVSTLTIQRTQQEDSAVYLCASSLTASGSGSTDTQYFGPGTRLTVL.

The CDR3 region is CASSPSGTGGAGSTDTQYF. CDR3 nucleotide sequence: TGTGCCAGCAGCCCTTCCGGGACAGGGGGCGCGGGGAGCACAGATACGCAGTATTTT. This chain joins TRBV7-6 and TRBJ2-3, with 12 nucleotides matching TRBD1. Germline loops: CDR1 SGHVS, CDR2 FNYEAQ. The CDR3 runs to 19 residues. V lost 5 bases, J lost 0 bases, and 12 bases stayed unmatched.

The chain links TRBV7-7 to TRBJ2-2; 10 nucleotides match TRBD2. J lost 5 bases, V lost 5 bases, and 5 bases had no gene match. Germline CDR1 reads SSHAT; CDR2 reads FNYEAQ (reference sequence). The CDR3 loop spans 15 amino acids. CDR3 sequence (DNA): TGTGCCAGCAGCCCTAGCGGGAGAGCAACCGGGGAGCTGTTTTTT. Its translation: CASSPSGRATGELFF. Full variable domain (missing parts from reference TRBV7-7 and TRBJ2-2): GAGVSQSPRYKVTKRGQDVTLRCDPISSHATLYWYQQALGQGPEFLTYFNYEAQPDKSGLPSDRFSAERPEGSISTLTIQRTEQRDSAMYRCASSPSGRATGELFFGEGSRLTVL.

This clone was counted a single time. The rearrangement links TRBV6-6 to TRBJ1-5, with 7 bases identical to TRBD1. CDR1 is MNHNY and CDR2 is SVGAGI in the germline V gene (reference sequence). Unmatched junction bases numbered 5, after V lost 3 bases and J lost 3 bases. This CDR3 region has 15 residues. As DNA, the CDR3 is TGTGCCAGCAGTTATGAGGGACAGCCCAATCAGCCCCAGCATTTT. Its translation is CASSYEGQPNQPQHF.

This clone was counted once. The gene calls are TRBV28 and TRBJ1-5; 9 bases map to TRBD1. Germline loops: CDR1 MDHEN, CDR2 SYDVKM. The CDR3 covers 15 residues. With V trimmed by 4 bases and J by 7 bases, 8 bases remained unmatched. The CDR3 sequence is CASSSTGGGGQPQHF. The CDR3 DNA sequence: TGTGCCAGCAGTTCGACAGGGGGTGGCGGGCAGCCCCAGCATTTT. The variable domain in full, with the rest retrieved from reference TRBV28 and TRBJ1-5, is DVKVTQSSRYLVKRTGEKVFLECVQDMDHENMFWYRQDPGLGLRLIYFSYDVKMKEKGDIPEGYSVSREKKERFSLILESASTNQTSMYLCASSSTGGGGQPQHFGDGTRLSIL.

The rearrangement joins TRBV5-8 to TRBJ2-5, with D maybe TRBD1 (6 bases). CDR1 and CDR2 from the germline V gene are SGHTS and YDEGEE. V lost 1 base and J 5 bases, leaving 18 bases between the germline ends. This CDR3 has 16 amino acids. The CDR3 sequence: CASSLTDSPSWETQYF. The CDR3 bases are TGTGCCAGCAGCTTGACGGACAGTCCCTCCTGGGAGACCCAGTACTTC.

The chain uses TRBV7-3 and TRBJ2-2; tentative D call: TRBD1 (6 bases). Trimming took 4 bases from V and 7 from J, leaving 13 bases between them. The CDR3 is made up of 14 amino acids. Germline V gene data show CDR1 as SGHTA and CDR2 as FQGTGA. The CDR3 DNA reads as TGTGCCAGCAGCTCACAGGGAATGGGCGGGGAGCTGTTTTTT. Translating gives CASSSQGMGGELFF.

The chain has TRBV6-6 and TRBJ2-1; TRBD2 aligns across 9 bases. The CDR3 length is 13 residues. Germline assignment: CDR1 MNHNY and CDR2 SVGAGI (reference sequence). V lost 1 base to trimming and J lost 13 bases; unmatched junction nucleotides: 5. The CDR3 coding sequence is TGTGCCAGCAGTTACTGGCGGGAGGGAGATCAGTTCTTC. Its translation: CASSYWREGDQFF.

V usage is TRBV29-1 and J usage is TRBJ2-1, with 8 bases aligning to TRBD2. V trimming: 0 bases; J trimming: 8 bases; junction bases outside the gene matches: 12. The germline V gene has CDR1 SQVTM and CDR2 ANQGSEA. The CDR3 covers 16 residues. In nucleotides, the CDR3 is TGCAGCGTTGAAGATCGGGTTAGCGGGGCCTCCGATGAGCAGTTCTTC. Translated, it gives CSVEDRVSGASDEQFF.

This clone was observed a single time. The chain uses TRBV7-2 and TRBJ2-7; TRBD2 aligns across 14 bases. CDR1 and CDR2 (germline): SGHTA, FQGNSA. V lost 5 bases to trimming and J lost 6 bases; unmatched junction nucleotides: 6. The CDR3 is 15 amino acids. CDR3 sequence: CASSAGGTSGSEQYF. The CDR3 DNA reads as TGTGCCAGCAGCGCAGGTGGGACTAGCGGGAGCGAGCAGTACTTC. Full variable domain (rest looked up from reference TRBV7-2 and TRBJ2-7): GAGVSQSPSNKVTEKGKDVELRCDPISGHTALYWYRQSLGQGLEFLIYFQGNSAPDKSGLPSDRFSAERTGGSVSTLTIQRTQQEDSAVYLCASSAGGTSGSEQYFGPGTRLTVT.

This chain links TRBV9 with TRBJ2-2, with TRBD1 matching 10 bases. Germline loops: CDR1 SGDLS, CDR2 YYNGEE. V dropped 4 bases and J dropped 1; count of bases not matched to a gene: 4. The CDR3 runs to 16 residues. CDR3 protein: CASSTRDRGNTGELFF. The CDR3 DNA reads TGTGCCAGCAGCACCCGGGACAGGGGGAACACCGGGGAGCTGTTTTTT.

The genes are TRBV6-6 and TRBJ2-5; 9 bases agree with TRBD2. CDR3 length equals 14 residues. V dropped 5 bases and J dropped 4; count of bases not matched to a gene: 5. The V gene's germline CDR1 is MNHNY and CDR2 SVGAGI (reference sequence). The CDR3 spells CASSAGGPAETQYF. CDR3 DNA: TGTGCCAGCAGTGCGGGAGGGCCGGCAGAGACCCAGTACTTC.

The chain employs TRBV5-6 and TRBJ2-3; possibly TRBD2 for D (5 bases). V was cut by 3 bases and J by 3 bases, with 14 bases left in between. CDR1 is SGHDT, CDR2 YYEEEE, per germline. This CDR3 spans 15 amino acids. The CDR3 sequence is CASSYGLAKTDTQYF. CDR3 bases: TGTGCCAGCAGCTACGGACTGGCCAAGACAGATACGCAGTATTTT.

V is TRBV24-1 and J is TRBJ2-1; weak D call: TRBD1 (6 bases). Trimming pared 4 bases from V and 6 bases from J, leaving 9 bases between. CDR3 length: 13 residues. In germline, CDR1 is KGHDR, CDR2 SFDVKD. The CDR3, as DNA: TGTGCCACCAGTGAGGGGGCCACCAATGAGCAGTTCTTC. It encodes CATSEGATNEQFF.